The T cell receptor beta chain under discussion was sequenced for a study of blood T cell repertoires in COVID-19. There are 12 residues in the CDR3. The V end lost 3 bases, the J end lost 5 bases, and 6 bases lay between the germline ends. Per germline, CDR1 WSHSY and CDR2 SAAADI. Source study methods: The authors estimated nucleated cell counts from reference gene primer amplification. Profiling relied on immunoSEQ multiplex PCR, and the TCRdb table lists in-frame clones only, not all of them. For V, J and clone size, that table is used; D and trimming come from the DNA. The repertoire holds about 160,000 clones, with roughly 83% as singletons.

V gene TRBV10-2 combines with J gene TRBJ2-3; D gene uncertain. The receptor's source is a woman of 80 years or more with active or convalescent COVID-19. Sample: peripheral blood. DNA of the CDR3: TGCGCCAGCAGTGATAACAGAGATACGCAGTATTTT. It encodes CASSDNRDTQYF.